There are many counts of the clone carrying this T cell receptor (beta chain). Its antigen remains unknown. Using approximately 10 ml of fresh peripheral blood, PBMCs were prepared. The data stem from a study of T cells in Graves' hyperthyroidism and ophthalmopathy. General study points: Peripheral blood also featured most of the thyroid clonotypes expanded above 0.001. Ophthalmopathy, which appeared later, was predicted by the model a median around 6 months before onset.

The CDR3 sequence is 13 residues long. Germline lookup yields CDR1 SGHNT and CDR2 YENEEA. V lost 4 bases and J lost 7, with 14 bases in between. Amplified TCR beta CDR3 regions derived from RNA transcripts. With the HTBI primer set, the TCR CDR3 went through a first round of RT-PCR. TCRdb used MiXCR to reprocess the multiplex PCR reads, holding one entry per CDR3 protein. The data contain approximately 400,000 distinct CDR3 sequences, 14% of them seen just once; the ten biggest clones take up less than 20%. The origin of this receptor is a young woman with Graves' ophthalmopathy. The rearrangement joins TRBV11-3 to TRBJ2-7, with D perhaps matching TRBD1 (5 bases). The sample consisted of blood. The CDR3 spells CASSYPGSREQYF. CDR3 coding DNA: TGTGCCAGCAGCTATCCAGGGTCGAGGGAGCAGTACTTC.